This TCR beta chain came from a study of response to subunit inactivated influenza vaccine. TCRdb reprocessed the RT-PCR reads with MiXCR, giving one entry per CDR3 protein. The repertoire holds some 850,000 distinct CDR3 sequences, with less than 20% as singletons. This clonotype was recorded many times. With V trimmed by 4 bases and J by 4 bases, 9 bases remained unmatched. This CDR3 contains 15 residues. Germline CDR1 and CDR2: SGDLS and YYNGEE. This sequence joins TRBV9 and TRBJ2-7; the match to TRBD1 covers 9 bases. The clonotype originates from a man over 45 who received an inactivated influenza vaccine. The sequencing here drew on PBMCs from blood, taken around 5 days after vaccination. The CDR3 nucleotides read TGTGCCAGCAGCCCACCGGGACAGGGATGGTACGAGCAGTACTTC. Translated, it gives CASSPPGQGWYEQYF.